This TCR beta chain was documented in a study of cytotoxic CD8 clonotypes in ibrutinib-treated CLL. Broader study findings: Public clonotypes showed up rarely, and on treatment they shrank or held steady.

Sequencing used immunoSEQ multiplex PCR; TCRdb keeps in-frame clones, though not all of them. The sample comprises 110,000 to 150,000 clones, approximately 75% of which are singletons, and around a quarter rests with the top ten. Deletions cut 0 bases from V and 4 bases from J, with 10 bases between. Germline assignment: CDR1 MNHEY and CDR2 SVGAGI. The CDR3 consists of 15 residues. About this clone: The antigen is undetermined.

The V and J genes are TRBV6-5 and TRBJ1-3; D unresolved. This clonotype was obtained from a human donor with chronic lymphocytic leukemia. The material was PBMCs, obtained after 12 months of ibrutinib treatment. The CDR3 loop is CASSYSFRAGNTIYF. The CDR3 nucleotides read TGTGCCAGCAGTTACTCGTTTCGAGCGGGAAACACCATATATTTT.